What follows are 10 T cell receptor beta chains derived from one specimen sequenced in a study of blood T cells in healthy people across ages (dated by TCRdb to 2014 to 2015). To prepare the library, 5' RACE was applied. The instrument was an Illumina HiSeq 2500. A second roughly 6 to 11 cycle PCR used a sample-barcoded 5' primer and a J-beta primer mix. TCRdb's own reprocessing of the public reads used fastp at Q25 and MiXCR and kept productive beta chains. Entries that share a CDR3 protein sequence are merged under the most common genes and DNA. This sample holds 630,000 or so distinct CDR3 sequences; less than 35% were observed only once. Approximately 15% of the sample goes to the ten largest clones. Sequenced input: blood. These receptors originate from a woman of 80 years or more in good health.

This clonotype was picked up many times. The rearrangement uses TRBV7-9 and TRBJ2-1; D not certain. Trimming took off 1 base at V and 8 bases at J, with 12 bases between the two ends. Looked up from germline, CDR1 is SEHNR and CDR2 is FQNEAQ (reference sequence). This CDR3 is built from 14 residues. The CDR3 here is CASSLEGTWDEQFF. DNA of the CDR3: TGTGCCAGCAGCTTAGAAGGTACGTGGGATGAGCAGTTCTTC.

The genes are TRBV6-5 and TRBJ2-4; maybe TRBD2 (7 bases). The J call may be in error: the DNA end matches TRBJ2-7 better. The CDR3 is 14 residues long. Germline assignment: CDR1 MNHEY and CDR2 SVGAGI. CDR3 DNA: TGTGCCAGCAGGTCTCGGGGGGCGCGTTACGAGCAGTACTTC. Its translation: CASRSRGARYEQYF.

A few counts support this clonotype. The chain uses TRBV6-2 or TRBV6-3 and TRBJ2-7; D is uncertain. The CDR3 loop spans 13 amino acids. With 5 bases removed from V and 2 bases from J, the gap between germline ends came to 10 bases. From germline, CDR1 is MNHEY and CDR2 SVGEGT. CDR3 nucleotides: TGTGCCAGCAGTCGGACCGAAACCTACGAGCAGTACTTC. Protein: CASSRTETYEQYF.

The count of this clonotype is one. The rearrangement joins TRBV4-3 to TRBJ2-4; 10 bases match TRBD2. The end of the DNA is better explained by TRBJ2-7, so the J call may be wrong. The V gene's germline CDR1 is LGHNA and CDR2 YSLEER. This CDR3 is 15 amino acids long. The CDR3 loop is CASSQGTSGNNEQYF. CDR3 DNA sequence: TGCGCCAGCAGCCAAGGGACTAGCGGTAACAACGAGCAGTACTTC.

J is TRBJ1-1 and V is TRBV20-1; 12 bases are shared with TRBD1. V gave up 2 bases and J gave up 5 bases; unmatched junction bases: 18. CDR3 length: 19 residues. Germline V CDR1 and CDR2: DFQATT, SNEGSKA (reference sequence). CDR3 sequence (DNA): TGCAGTGCTAGATTCGGGACAGGGGGCGCCCGGGGTGGAAGGACTGAAGCTTTCTTT. Protein sequence: CSARFGTGGARGGRTEAFF.

The rearrangement uses TRBV18 and TRBJ1-6; 8 bases line up with TRBD1. Germline values: CDR1 KGHSH, CDR2 LQKENI. Losses at the gene ends were 3 bases for V and 9 bases for J; bases not matched to a gene: 7. This CDR3 is built from 15 residues. The CDR3 protein is CASSPEQGGFSPLHF. The CDR3 nucleotides read TGTGCCAGCTCACCCGAACAGGGGGGTTTTTCACCCCTCCACTTT.

This clonotype was seen repeatedly, ten times or more. In nucleotides, the CDR3 is TGCGCCAGCAGCTTGGGCAGGGAAGGAGATACGCAGTATTTT. Translation: CASSLGREGDTQYF. This rearrangement joins TRBV5-1 to TRBJ2-3, with a possible D match to TRBD1 (5 bases). Germline CDR1 is SGHRS and CDR2 is YFSETQ. Trimming cost V 0 bases and J 5 bases, with 10 bases left between them. The CDR3 contains 14 residues.

This clonotype showed up just a few times. The CDR3 DNA sequence: TGTGCCAGCAGCATCCGGGACTACGACAATGAGCAGTACTTC. Its protein product is CASSIRDYDNEQYF. The V call is TRBV5-4, the J call TRBJ2-7; 7 bases line up with TRBD2. The germline CDR1 and CDR2 sequences are SGHNT and YYREEE (reference sequence). Trimming cost V 4 bases and J 7 bases; bases outside gene matches: 11. This CDR3 has 14 residues.

A single count supports this clonotype. This chain connects TRBV12-3 or TRBV12-4 to TRBJ2-1; D is uncertain. Between the trimmed V and J ends, which lost 5 bases and 2 bases, there was a span of 16 bases. The CDR3 has 16 amino acids. The CDR3 reads CASSLTRLGPYNEQFF. The CDR3 nucleotides read TGTGCCAGCAGTCTAACACGTCTTGGCCCCTACAATGAGCAGTTCTTC.

Many counts were recorded for this clonotype. This sequence joins TRBV20-1 and TRBJ1-1; 10 bases match TRBD1. There are 15 residues in the CDR3. From germline, CDR1 is DFQATT and CDR2 SNEGSKA (reference sequence). V trimming: 4 bases; J trimming: 5 bases; junction bases outside the gene matches: 10. Here the CDR3 DNA reads TGCAGTGCTACAAAACTAACGGGACAGGGGACTGAAGCTTTCTTT. It yields the protein CSATKLTGQGTEAFF.